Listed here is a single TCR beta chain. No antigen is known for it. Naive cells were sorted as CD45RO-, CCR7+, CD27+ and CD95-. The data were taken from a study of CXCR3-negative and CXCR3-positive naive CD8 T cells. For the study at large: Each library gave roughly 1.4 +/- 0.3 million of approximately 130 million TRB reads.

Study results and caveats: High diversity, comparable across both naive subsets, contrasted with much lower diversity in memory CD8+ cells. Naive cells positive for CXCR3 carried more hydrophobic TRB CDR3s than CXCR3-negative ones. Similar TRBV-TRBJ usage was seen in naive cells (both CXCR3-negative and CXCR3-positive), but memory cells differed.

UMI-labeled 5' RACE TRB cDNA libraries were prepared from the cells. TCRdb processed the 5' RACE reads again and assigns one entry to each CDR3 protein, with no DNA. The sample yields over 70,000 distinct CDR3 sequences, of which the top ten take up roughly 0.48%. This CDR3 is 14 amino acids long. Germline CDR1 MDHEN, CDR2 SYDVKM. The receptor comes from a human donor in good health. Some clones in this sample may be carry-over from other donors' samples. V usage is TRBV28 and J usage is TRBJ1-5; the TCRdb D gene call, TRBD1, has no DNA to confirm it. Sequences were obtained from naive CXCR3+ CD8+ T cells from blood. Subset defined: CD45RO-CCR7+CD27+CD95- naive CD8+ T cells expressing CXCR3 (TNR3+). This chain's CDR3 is CASSLGQPNQPQHF.